Below, 24 T cell receptor beta chains from the same sample are listed, as sequenced in a study of blood T cell repertoires in COVID-19. Here immunoSEQ multiplex PCR was the method, and the copy in TCRdb shows in-frame clones only, minus some. The table shows some 170,000 clones, with approximately 80% occurring only once. The specimen sequenced was PBMCs or T cells enriched from blood (not recorded which). These TCRs come from a man aged 45-65 years who had recovered from COVID-19.

This clone was recorded only once. V usage is TRBV3-1 (or the pseudogene TRBV3-2) and J usage is TRBJ1-1, with 8 bases lining up with TRBD1. The junction had 8 bases not matched to a gene; V was cut back by 3 bases and J by 11 bases. The CDR3 runs 13 residues. Germline values: CDR1 LGHDT, CDR2 YNNKEL (reference sequence). CDR3 DNA: TGTGCCAGCAGCCAGTTGGACAGGGCCCTGGCTTTCTTT. This gives the protein CASSQLDRALAFF.

V gene TRBV19 combines with J gene TRBJ1-5, with D possibly TRBD1 on 6 matching bases. Trimming stripped 2 bases from V and 8 bases from J, with 28 bases between. In germline, CDR1 is LNHDA, CDR2 SQIVND (reference sequence). The CDR3 covers 19 residues. In nucleotides, the CDR3 is TGTGCCAGTAGTATACCCTATCCCATCCTCGACAGGCCCCATGAGCCCCAGCATTTT. Amino acids: CASSIPYPILDRPHEPQHF.

The rearrangement uses TRBV11-2 and TRBJ2-7; D perhaps matches TRBD1 (5 bases). The V and J ends lost 1 base and 3 bases respectively, with 13 bases between them. This CDR3 has 15 amino acids. Germline CDR1 reads SGHAT; CDR2 reads FQNNGV. CDR3 region: CASSLADSKRYEQYF. Here the CDR3 DNA reads TGTGCCAGCAGCTTAGCCGACAGTAAGCGCTACGAGCAGTACTTC.

J is TRBJ1-6 and V is TRBV5-1; 7 bases map to TRBD1. Germline CDR1 is SGHRS and CDR2 is YFSETQ. This CDR3 is built from 16 residues. Unmatched junction bases numbered 12, after V lost 4 bases and J lost 8 bases. Written as DNA, the CDR3 is TGCGCCAGCAGCATTGGTACCGGGACAGACTATTCACCCCTCCACTTT. Amino acids: CASSIGTGTDYSPLHF.

This clone was seen a single time. The chain employs TRBV20-1 and TRBJ2-7; D unclear. V was shortened by 2 bases and J by 3 bases, with 5 bases between the two germline ends. The CDR3 totals 11 residues. Germline lookup yields CDR1 DFQATT and CDR2 SNEGSKA (reference sequence). DNA of the CDR3: TGCAGTGCTAGACAGGTCTACGAGCAGTACTTC. Protein: CSARQVYEQYF.

The V gene is TRBV3-1 (or the pseudogene TRBV3-2), the J gene TRBJ1-1; D perhaps matches TRBD1 (5 bases). V lost 3 bases and J 8 bases, leaving 13 bases between the germline ends. From germline, CDR1 is LGHDT and CDR2 YNNKEL (reference sequence). This CDR3 is built from 13 residues. Written as DNA, the CDR3 is TGTGCCAGCAGCCAGTTCGACGGGGGAGAAGCTTTCTTT. Protein sequence: CASSQFDGGEAFF.

The chain carries TRBV7-2 and TRBJ2-7, with D maybe TRBD2 (5 bases). The CDR3 is made up of 13 amino acids. Trimming stripped 1 base from V and 6 bases from J, with 10 bases between. The germline CDR1 and CDR2 sequences are SGHTA and FQGNSA. The CDR3 region is CASSLGGRGEQYF. Here the CDR3 DNA reads TGTGCCAGCAGCTTAGGAGGGAGAGGCGAGCAGTACTTC. The full variable domain, completed using reference TRBV7-2 and TRBJ2-7, is GAGVSQSPSNKVTEKGKDVELRCDPISGHTALYWYRQSLGQGLEFLIYFQGNSAPDKSGLPSDRFSAERTGGSVSTLTIQRTQQEDSAVYLCASSLGGRGEQYFGPGTRLTVT.

The rearrangement joins TRBV7-9 to TRBJ2-1, with 10 bases matching TRBD2. The V gene's germline CDR1 is SEHNR and CDR2 FQNEAQ (reference sequence). V shed 5 bases and J 3 bases; nucleotides not matched to a gene: 4. The CDR3 runs to 15 residues. The CDR3 DNA is TGTGCCAGCAGCAAGACTAGCGGGTTCTACAATGAGCAGTTCTTC. Encoded protein: CASSKTSGFYNEQFF.

This sequence joins TRBV27 and TRBJ1-1, with 7 nucleotides matching TRBD1. The CDR3 length is 15 residues. The germline V gene has CDR1 MNHEY and CDR2 SMNVEV (reference sequence). The junction had 6 bases not matched to a gene; V was cut back by 0 bases and J by 5 bases. The CDR3 region has the DNA TGTGCCAGCAGTTTATCCGCAGGGGGTAGAACTGAAGCTTTCTTT. Its protein product is CASSLSAGGRTEAFF.

This chain connects TRBV3-1 (or the pseudogene TRBV3-2) to TRBJ2-1; 7 nucleotides agree with TRBD2. Unmatched junction bases numbered 6, after V lost 1 base and J lost 6 bases. CDR1 is LGHDT, CDR2 YNNKEL, per germline (reference sequence). CDR3 length: 15 amino acids. CDR3 sequence reads: CASSQGTRVGNEQFF. As DNA, the CDR3 is TGTGCCAGCAGCCAAGGGACTAGGGTAGGCAATGAGCAGTTCTTC.

The rearrangement links TRBV5-1 to TRBJ2-6; D is ambiguous. CDR1 and CDR2 from the germline V gene are SGHRS and YFSETQ. With 0 bases removed from V and 4 bases from J, the gap between germline ends came to 8 bases. The CDR3 has 15 residues. The CDR3 coding sequence is TGCGCCAGCAGCTTGGGGGCTAACGGGGCCAACGTCCTGACTTTC. Translated, it gives CASSLGANGANVLTF.

The chain joins TRBV3-1 (or the pseudogene TRBV3-2) to TRBJ1-2; D is undetermined. This CDR3 has 15 amino acids. Trimming pared 3 bases from V and 8 bases from J, leaving 19 bases between. Germline CDR1 and CDR2: LGHDT and YNNKEL (reference sequence). CDR3: CASSQFLRVVEGYTF. CDR3 coding DNA: TGTGCCAGCAGCCAGTTCCTCCGAGTGGTTGAAGGCTACACCTTC.

The gene calls are TRBV5-4 and TRBJ2-2, with 12 bases lining up with TRBD2. CDR3 length equals 17 residues. Looked up from germline, CDR1 is SGHNT and CDR2 is YYREEE (reference sequence). Trimming took 4 bases from V and 8 from J; bases not matched to a gene: 12. The CDR3 nucleotides read TGTGCCAGCAGCAGCGCCGGGACTAGCGGGTTTCGTGGGGAGCTGTTTTTT. It encodes CASSSAGTSGFRGELFF.

This sequence joins TRBV6-5 and TRBJ1-3; perhaps TRBD1 as D (6 bases). V lost 6 bases and J 4 bases, leaving 16 bases between the germline ends. There are 15 residues in the CDR3. Germline CDR1 is MNHEY and CDR2 is SVGAGI. The CDR3 spells CASREADRSGNTIYF. Written as DNA, the CDR3 is TGTGCCAGCAGAGAGGCTGACAGGTCCGGAAACACCATATATTTT.

The chain couples TRBV9 to TRBJ2-1, with TRBD2 matching over 8 bases. Unmatched junction bases numbered 11, after V lost 0 bases and J lost 9 bases. From germline, CDR1 is SGDLS and CDR2 YYNGEE. The CDR3 loop spans 16 amino acids. Here the CDR3 DNA reads TGTGCCAGCAGCGTAGGAGTGGCGGGGGGTGTAGGTGAGCAGTTCTTC. Amino acid sequence: CASSVGVAGGVGEQFF.

The gene calls are TRBV24-1 and TRBJ2-7, with TRBD1 as a possible D gene (6 bases). CDR1 is KGHDR, CDR2 SFDVKD, per germline. Trimming left V 4 bases short and J 1 base short, with 13 bases between. This CDR3 region has 15 residues. DNA for the CDR3: TGTGCCACCAGTGACCCCAGACAGGTTTCCTACGAGCAGTACTTC. Its translation is CATSDPRQVSYEQYF.

The CDR3 DNA reads as TGTGCCAGCAGCTTAGCGTACAGGGGGAGAACTGAAGCTTTCTTT. Residues: CASSLAYRGRTEAFF. The gene calls are TRBV7-9 and TRBJ1-1, with TRBD1 identical over 8 bases. V shed 0 bases, J shed 5 bases, and the junction held 5 bases outside the gene matches. CDR1 SEHNR and CDR2 FQNEAQ come from the germline V gene (reference sequence). The CDR3 length is 15 residues. The variable domain in full, completed from reference TRBV7-9 and TRBJ1-1, reads DTGVSQNPRHKITKRGQNVTFRCDPISEHNRLYWYRQTLGQGPEFLTYFQNEAQLEKSRLLSDRFSAERPKGSFSTLEIQRTEQGDSAMYLCASSLAYRGRTEAFFGQGTRLTVV.

Regarding this clone: One base away lies a much larger clone, so this may be a sequencing read error. The rearrangement joins TRBV6-5 to TRBJ1-1; 7 bases are shared with TRBD1. Germline trimming cut 6 bases from V and 4 bases from J; bases unmatched to any gene: 5. CDR1 is MNHEY, CDR2 SVGAGI, per germline. This CDR3 is built from 13 residues. As DNA, the CDR3 is TGTGCCAGCAGCTTAACAGGGGCCACTGAAGCTTTCTTT. Protein product: CASSLTGATEAFF.

The chain links TRBV5-1 to TRBJ2-5, with D possibly matching TRBD1 (5 bases). This CDR3 comprises 15 residues. Germline assignment: CDR1 SGHRS and CDR2 YFSETQ. The V end was cut by 0 bases, the J end by 2 bases, with 11 bases between. The DNA of the CDR3 is TGCGCCAGCAGCTTGGGCTGGGCAGGGCAAGAGACCCAGTACTTC. Translation gives CASSLGWAGQETQYF.

V gene TRBV7-9 combines with J gene TRBJ2-7; possibly TRBD2 for D (5 bases). The V gene lost 5 bases and the J gene lost 2 bases, with 13 bases spanning the gap. The germline gives CDR1 SEHNR, CDR2 FQNEAQ (reference sequence). The CDR3 has 14 residues. CDR3 sequence reads: CASSPEGYTYEQYF. CDR3 bases: TGTGCCAGCAGCCCAGAGGGTTATACCTACGAGCAGTACTTC.

The chain uses TRBV5-4 and TRBJ2-1; weak D call: TRBD2 (5 bases). Germline CDR1 reads SGHNT; CDR2 reads YYREEE (reference sequence). This CDR3 has 13 amino acids. Deletions cut 4 bases from V and 5 bases from J, with 10 bases between. CDR3 loop: CASSRGDNNEQFF. The CDR3 DNA sequence: TGTGCCAGCAGCCGGGGAGACAACAATGAGCAGTTCTTC.

The chain carries TRBV30 and TRBJ1-1; 9 bases align to TRBD1. From germline, CDR1 is GTSNPN and CDR2 SVGIG (reference sequence). After removal of 3 bases from V and 1 base from J, the junction contained 9 bases not matched to a gene. The CDR3 contains 16 residues. CDR3 amino acids: CAWRRTGVGENTEAFF. DNA for the CDR3: TGTGCCTGGAGAAGGACAGGGGTGGGAGAGAACACTGAAGCTTTCTTT.

A few counts support this clone. The chain links TRBV29-1 to TRBJ1-2; D is uncertain. Germline-derived CDR1 and CDR2 are SQVTM and ANQGSEA. V lost 1 base, J lost 6 bases, and 9 bases lay in between. The CDR3 covers 12 residues. This CDR3 reads CSVEADNHGYTF. CDR3 DNA sequence: TGCAGCGTTGAAGCCGACAATCATGGCTACACCTTC.

The chain uses TRBV21-1 and TRBJ2-7; the table's D call TRBD2 went unverified against the DNA. TRBV21-1 constitutes a pseudogene. The CDR3 length is 18 residues. Here the CDR3 DNA reads TGTGCCAGCAGCAAAATGCGACTAGCGGGGTTCCGCTCCTACGAGCAGTACTTC. Residues: CASSKMRLAGFRSYEQYF.